A selection of T cell receptor beta chains follows, all from one sample in a study of shared clonotypes between healthy human individuals. Here immunoSEQ multiplex PCR was the method, and the copy in TCRdb shows in-frame clones only, minus some. This sample has over a million clones, with around 78% found just once. Material for sequencing was memory CD4+ T cells from PBMCs. The receptors shown here come from a man between 18 and 29 years old in good health. Some clones in this sample may be carry-over from other donors' samples. The CDR3 runs from the conserved cysteine through the conserved F or W. Fields, in order: D gene, V gene, J gene, clone size, CDR3 DNA, CDR3 protein. D genes are given only for firm matches. Clone size, where shown, is once, few, many, or a class for clones that have expanded.

>.|TRBV5-6|TRBJ2-7|few
TGTGCCAGCAGCCCACTAGGCAAGACAGGTAATGAGCAGTACTTC
CASSPLGKTGNEQYF
>.|TRBV19|TRBJ2-7|.
TGTGCCAGTAGTATAGGAAGGGTGGGTATGTACGAGCAGTACTTC
CASSIGRVGMYEQYF
>TRBD1|TRBV11-2|TRBJ2-7|.
TGTGCCAGCAGCGCCGACAGGGGGCACGAGCAGTACTTC
CASSADRGHEQYF
>.|TRBV6-1|TRBJ1-5|.
TGTGCCAGCAGTTTGAGCAGGCAGCCCCAGCATTTT
CASSLSRQPQHF
>TRBD1|TRBV5-4|TRBJ2-5|.
TGTGCCAGCAGCCTCTTGGGACAGGGAGGGGCCCAGTACTTC
CASSLLGQGGAQYF
>TRBD2|TRBV29-1|TRBJ2-1|.
TGCAGCGTTGAGGACAGACTAGCGGGAGTCCGCAATGAGCAGTTCTTC
CSVEDRLAGVRNEQFF
>.|TRBV7-9|TRBJ2-1|few
TGTGCCAGCAGCCGACAGTCCCCTTGGCAGTTCTTC
CASSRQSPWQFF
>TRBD1|TRBV6-5|TRBJ1-2|.
TGTGCCAGCAGTTACAGGGGGACAGGGTCCGGCTACACCTTC
CASSYRGTGSGYTF
>.|TRBV11-2|TRBJ1-1|.
TGTGCCAGCAGTAGGGACCCCGTCGGGGACACTGAAGCTTTCTTT
CASSRDPVGDTEAFF
>.|TRBV30|TRBJ2-7|.
TGTGCCTGGAACACAAAGGGCGAGCAGTACTTC
CAWNTKGEQYF
>.|TRBV2|TRBJ2-4|.
TGTGCCAGCAGTGTCGTTCCTCGGGGCAAAAACATTCAGTACTTC
CASSVVPRGKNIQYF
>.|TRBV19|TRBJ2-2|.
TGTGCCAGTAGTGGGGACACCGGGGAGCTGTTTTTT
CASSGDTGELFF
>TRBD1|TRBV9|TRBJ2-2|few
TGTGCCAGCAGTCCTGGGACAGATAAGAGCACCGGGGAGCTGTTTTTT
CASSPGTDKSTGELFF
>.|TRBV7-2|TRBJ2-1|.
TGTGCCAGCAGCTTAGAGCGGGCAAGTGAGCAGTTCTTC
CASSLERASEQFF
>TRBD1|TRBV9|TRBJ1-2|.
TGTGCCAGCAGCGTAAGGGACAGGGGGCTGAAACGTTATGGCTACACCTTC
CASSVRDRGLKRYGYTF
>TRBD2|TRBV6-6|TRBJ2-5|.
TGTGCCAGCAGCCGACTAGCGGGCCCGCCGCGGGAGACCCAGTACTTC
CASSRLAGPPRETQYF
>.|TRBV2|TRBJ2-3|.
TGTGCCAGCAGCGCGCAGGGCATTAGCACAGATACGCAGTATTTT
CASSAQGISTDTQYF
>.|TRBV5-4|TRBJ1-2|.
TGTGCCAGCAGCTTGGACGGAAACTATGGCTACACCTTC
CASSLDGNYGYTF
>TRBD1|TRBV4-1|TRBJ2-1|.
TGCGCCAGCAGCCAAGGGGGACAGGTCTTCTACAATGAGCAGTTCTTC
CASSQGGQVFYNEQFF
>TRBD2|TRBV4-3|TRBJ2-3|.
TGCGCCAGCAGCCAAGCCCCCCCGGGAGCGGGAGGTCCAGATACGCAGTATTTT
CASSQAPPGAGGPDTQYF
>.|TRBV27|TRBJ1-1|.
TGTGCCAGCAGTTTCAGCGTAGGGGTCCCGCACACTGAAGCTTTCTTT
CASSFSVGVPHTEAFF
>.|TRBV27|TRBJ1-4|many
TGTGCCAGCAGCCGCCGATGGGGGCTCGGTGAAAAACTGTTTTTT
CASSRRWGLGEKLFF